This T cell receptor (beta chain) is from a study of cytotoxic CD8 clonotypes in ibrutinib-treated CLL. Study at large: Sequenced samples delivered averages of roughly 250,000 productive templates and around 90,000 productive rearrangements.

Investigators sought sequencing depths of between 1 in 200,000 and 1 in 1 million T cells. Libraries were prepared by immunoSEQ multiplex PCR; TCRdb keeps only in-frame clonotypes and omits some of them. Among about 150,000 clones listed, 79% were seen once. Germline CDR1 reads SGDLS; CDR2 reads YYNGEE. This CDR3 spans 15 amino acids. Trimming removed 2 bases at V and 1 base at J, with 12 bases between. The source material was PBMCs, sampled after 12 months of ibrutinib treatment. The chain links TRBV9 to TRBJ2-5; possible D gene TRBD1, 6 bases. The receptor's source is a human donor with chronic lymphocytic leukemia. CDR3 in amino acids: CASSVRDNPQETQYF. In DNA form, the CDR3 reads TGTGCCAGCAGCGTCCGGGACAACCCCCAAGAGACCCAGTACTTC.